These 18 T cell receptor beta chains came from one sample sequenced in a study of blood T cell repertoires in COVID-19. Method: immunoSEQ multiplex PCR; TCRdb's copy keeps in-frame clones and lacks some. The table has under 75,000 clones, 76% seen once. Sequenced sample: peripheral blood. The receptors were gathered from an elderly woman with acute or convalescent COVID-19.

The rearrangement links TRBV11-2 to TRBJ2-3; 7 positions agree with TRBD2. Germline CDR1 SGHAT, CDR2 FQNNGV. The CDR3 is 17 residues long. V lost 5 bases to trimming and J lost 2 bases; unmatched junction nucleotides: 13. In DNA, the CDR3 is TGTGCCAGCAGCCCTACCCGGGCGGCGGGAGACACAGATACGCAGTATTTT. Amino acids: CASSPTRAAGDTDTQYF.

The J gene is TRBJ2-7, the V gene TRBV7-2; 10 bases agree with TRBD1. J gave up 2 bases and V 8 bases, and 12 bases lay outside the gene matches. CDR3 length: 16 amino acids. Germline loops: CDR1 SGHTA, CDR2 FQGNSA. The CDR3 DNA is TGTGCCAGCCAATACTCAGCGGGACAGGGGACCTACGAGCAGTACTTC. This sequence encodes CASQYSAGQGTYEQYF.

The chain is built from TRBV6-1 and TRBJ2-5; D not certain. The germline V and J ends were trimmed by 3 bases and 2 bases, with 13 bases remaining between them. CDR1 and CDR2 (germline): MNHNS, SASEGT. The CDR3 spans 15 residues. The DNA for the CDR3 is TGTGCCAGCAGTGACCCCCTGCAGACACAAGAGACCCAGTACTTC. It codes for CASSDPLQTQETQYF.

The chain employs TRBV7-9 and TRBJ2-1, with 10 nucleotides matching TRBD1. This CDR3 comprises 16 residues. CDR1 and CDR2 (germline): SEHNR, FQNEAQ (reference sequence). Trimming at V came to 0 bases and at J to 4 bases, leaving 3 bases not matched to a gene. The CDR3 sequence: CASSLATGGGYNEQFF. In DNA, the CDR3 is TGTGCCAGCAGCTTAGCGACAGGGGGCGGTTACAATGAGCAGTTCTTC. Combining the CDR3 with reference TRBV7-9 and TRBJ2-1 gives the whole variable domain DTGVSQNPRHKITKRGQNVTFRCDPISEHNRLYWYRQTLGQGPEFLTYFQNEAQLEKSRLLSDRFSAERPKGSFSTLEIQRTEQGDSAMYLCASSLATGGGYNEQFFGPGTRLTVL.

The V and J genes are TRBV7-9 and TRBJ1-1; 11 nucleotides agree with TRBD1. The CDR3 covers 17 residues. After removal of 5 bases from V and 5 bases from J, the junction contained 13 bases not matched to a gene. Germline V lookup: CDR1 SEHNR, CDR2 FQNEAQ (reference sequence). CDR3 in amino acids: CASSLSNPGTGGTEAFF. CDR3 sequence (DNA): TGTGCCAGCAGCCTTTCAAATCCCGGGACAGGGGGGACTGAAGCTTTCTTT.

The V and J genes are TRBV11-2 and TRBJ2-1; D possibly corresponds to TRBD1 (6 bases). Germline values: CDR1 SGHAT, CDR2 FQNNGV. The CDR3 runs 18 residues. V lost 5 bases, J lost 7 bases, and 27 bases lay in between. DNA for the CDR3: TGTGCCAGCAGCATGGGCCCCTCTGGGGGCGCAGGAGGAAATGAGCAGTTCTTC. Residues: CASSMGPSGGAGGNEQFF.

The gene calls are TRBV29-1 and TRBJ1-1, with D perhaps matching TRBD1 (5 bases). This CDR3 spans 13 amino acids. Germline CDR1 reads SQVTM; CDR2 reads ANQGSEA. Trimming cost V 6 bases and J 7 bases, with 18 bases left between them. The DNA for the CDR3 is TGCAGCGTACCGGGACTCAGGAGATTTGAAGCTTTCTTT. Its translation is CSVPGLRRFEAFF.

This chain uses TRBV7-2 with TRBJ1-1; D perhaps matches TRBD1 (5 bases). Deletions cut 2 bases from V and 1 base from J, with 8 bases between. The CDR3 is made up of 14 amino acids. CDR1 and CDR2 from the germline V gene are SGHTA and FQGNSA. The CDR3 sequence is CASSLFTGNTEAFF. CDR3 in DNA: TGTGCCAGCAGCTTATTTACAGGGAACACTGAAGCTTTCTTT.

This clone came up once. V usage is TRBV11-3 and J usage is TRBJ2-3; tentative D call: TRBD2 (6 bases). The CDR3 loop spans 14 amino acids. V lost 1 base to trimming and J lost 4 bases, with 9 bases between them. Looked up from germline, CDR1 is SGHNT and CDR2 is YENEEA. For the CDR3, the DNA is TGTGCCAGCAGCTTAGGGAGGGGCGCAGATACGCAGTATTTT. It codes for CASSLGRGADTQYF.

The chain recombines TRBV4-2 with TRBJ1-4; the D gene is possibly TRBD1 (5 bases). Trimming cost V 4 bases and J 3 bases, with 15 bases left between them. This CDR3 comprises 16 residues. Germline CDR1 and CDR2: LGHNA and YNFKEQ. CDR3 sequence (DNA): TGTGCCAGCAGCCCCCGGGGGAACAGCCCTAATGAAAAACTGTTTTTT. This gives the protein CASSPRGNSPNEKLFF.

CDR3 loop: CASSEGPGSYNEQFF. The CDR3 nucleotides are TGTGCCAGCAGTGAAGGGCCGGGCTCCTACAATGAGCAGTTCTTC. The J gene is TRBJ2-1, the V gene TRBV2; D is unresolved. Germline V CDR1 and CDR2: SNHLY, FYNNEI. This CDR3 is built from 15 residues. Trimming removed 1 base from V and 0 bases from J, with 7 bases in between.

The chain links TRBV15 to TRBJ2-3; D perhaps matches TRBD2 (5 bases). The V and J ends lost 3 bases and 4 bases respectively, with 14 bases between them. The CDR3 sequence is 15 residues long. CDR1 is LNHNV and CDR2 is YYDKDF in the germline V gene (reference sequence). The DNA for the CDR3 is TGTGCCACCAGCAGGGATTTTCCGGAGGCAGATACGCAGTATTTT. The encoded protein is CATSRDFPEADTQYF.

This clone appeared a few times. The chain combines TRBV6-5 with TRBJ2-7; 8 positions match TRBD1. CDR1 and CDR2 (germline): MNHEY, SVGAGI. Trimming cost V 6 bases and J 2 bases; bases outside gene matches: 6. The CDR3 is 14 amino acids. The CDR3 is CASRQDRAPYEQYF. DNA for the CDR3: TGTGCCAGCAGGCAGGACAGGGCACCCTACGAGCAGTACTTC.

The V call is TRBV29-1, the J call TRBJ2-5; perhaps TRBD1 as D (6 bases). The CDR3 is 14 residues long. Trimming removed 2 bases at V and 4 bases at J, with 14 bases between. The germline V gene has CDR1 SQVTM and CDR2 ANQGSEA. The CDR3 bases are TGCAGCGTTGAACTTCAGGGGAGTTTAGAGACCCAGTACTTC. It yields the protein CSVELQGSLETQYF.

The V gene is TRBV10-2, the J gene TRBJ1-1; no definite D call. Deletions cut 5 bases from V and 1 base from J, with 11 bases between. The CDR3 loop spans 14 amino acids. The germline V gene has CDR1 WSHSY and CDR2 SAAADI. The CDR3 DNA is TGCGCCAGCAGTTCCCTCGGCGGGAACACTGAAGCTTTCTTT. Translated, it gives CASSSLGGNTEAFF.

This rearrangement joins TRBV4-2 to TRBJ1-5; perhaps TRBD1 as D (5 bases). The CDR3 runs to 15 residues. Trimming stripped 4 bases from V and 6 bases from J, with 16 bases between. Germline V gives CDR1 LGHNA, CDR2 YNFKEQ. The CDR3 DNA reads TGTGCCAGCAGCCGCGGGACTGCCGGTGGTCAGCCCCAGCATTTT. Translated, it gives CASSRGTAGGQPQHF.

This chain joins TRBV16 and TRBJ2-3; D is undetermined. Germline CDR1 reads KGHSY; CDR2 reads FQNENV. The CDR3 is 15 amino acids. V gave up 4 bases and J gave up 4 bases, with 15 bases separating them. CDR3 nucleotide sequence: TGTGCCAGCAGCCCAACCGGCCAGGCTGCAGATACGCAGTATTTT. It specifies CASSPTGQAADTQYF.

The chain employs TRBV5-1 and TRBJ2-7; 9 bases line up with TRBD2. This CDR3 spans 14 amino acids. Germline CDR1 is SGHRS and CDR2 is YFSETQ. The V segment lost 0 bases and the J segment 5 bases; nucleotides outside the gene matches: 3. For the CDR3, the DNA is TGCGCCAGCAGCTTGGATCCTAGCGGGGACGAGCAGTACTTC. This gives the protein CASSLDPSGDEQYF.